A single sample is the source of the 5 T cell receptor beta chains below, sequenced in a study of blood T cell repertoires in COVID-19. Repertoires were generated with immunoSEQ multiplex PCR, while TCRdb's copy carries only in-frame clones and drops some. The sample carries 200,000 to 250,000 clones, less than 85% recorded once. Material: PBMCs or T cells enriched from blood (not recorded which). The receptors originated from a man aged 55-75 years who had recovered from COVID-19.

The V gene is TRBV10-3, the J gene TRBJ1-4; TRBD1 might be the D (5 bases). The V gene's germline CDR1 is ENHRY and CDR2 SYGVKD. The CDR3 contains 18 residues. Trimming stripped 0 bases from V and 0 bases from J, with 14 bases between. CDR3 in amino acids: CAISESRGSGATNEKLFF. For the CDR3, the DNA is TGTGCCATCAGTGAGTCTCGGGGGTCGGGAGCAACTAATGAAAAACTGTTTTTT.

This sequence joins TRBV5-6 and TRBJ2-5; 7 nucleotides line up with TRBD2. This CDR3 is built from 15 residues. Germline values: CDR1 SGHDT, CDR2 YYEEEE. Germline trimming cut 4 bases from V and 3 bases from J; bases unmatched to any gene: 9. The CDR3 protein is CASSPPGRGKETQYF. CDR3 bases: TGTGCCAGCAGCCCCCCGGGGCGGGGGAAAGAGACCCAGTACTTC.

This clone has only a few counts. V gene TRBV29-1 combines with J gene TRBJ1-1; weak D call: TRBD1 (5 bases). The V gene lost 0 bases and the J gene lost 3 bases, with 8 bases spanning the gap. This CDR3 has 13 residues. In germline, CDR1 is SQVTM, CDR2 ANQGSEA. CDR3 amino acids: CSVEEPRDTEAFF. CDR3 nucleotide sequence: TGCAGCGTTGAAGAACCCAGGGACACTGAAGCTTTCTTT. The full variable domain, completed using reference TRBV29-1 and TRBJ1-1, is SAVISQKPSRDICQRGTSLTIQCQVDSQVTMMFWYRQQPGQSLTLIATANQGSEATYESGFVIDKFPISRPNLTFSTLTVSNMSPEDSSIYLCSVEEPRDTEAFFGQGTRLTVV.

This chain connects TRBV29-1 to TRBJ2-1; 10 bases align to TRBD2. Germline loops: CDR1 SQVTM, CDR2 ANQGSEA. Trimming cost V 6 bases and J 3 bases; bases outside gene matches: 5. The CDR3 is 14 residues long. CDR3 in amino acids: CSVSAGGIYNEQFF. The DNA of the CDR3 is TGCAGCGTATCAGCGGGGGGGATCTACAATGAGCAGTTCTTC.

The rearrangement joins TRBV11-3 to TRBJ1-1; D call uncertain. The CDR3 has 11 amino acids. CDR1 and CDR2 (germline): SGHNT, YENEEA. With 5 bases removed from V and 4 bases from J, the gap between germline ends came to 5 bases. CDR3 nucleotide sequence: TGTGCCAGCAGCACGAGCACTGAAGCTTTCTTT. This sequence encodes CASSTSTEAFF.